This passage covers 8 T cell receptor beta chains from one sample sequenced in a study of CD8+CD57+ T cells in acquired aplastic anemia. Flow cytometry had shown expanded CD8+CD57+ cells in the patients chosen for sequencing. Researchers used genomic DNA as the template to profile TCR beta VDJ and CDR3. MiXCR, run by TCRdb on the reads, gives a single entry per CDR3 protein. The sample gives around 200,000 distinct CDR3 sequences, about 62% of which show up once; roughly three fifths is in the top ten. Sequencing was done on a sample of sorted CD4+, CD8+, or CD8+CD57+ T cells (not recorded which) from PBMCs. The receptors derive from a human donor with aplastic anemia.

The chain joins TRBV6-4 to TRBJ2-7, with 8 nucleotides matching TRBD1. Germline V gives CDR1 MRHNA, CDR2 SNTAGT. V lost 6 bases to trimming and J lost 0 bases; unmatched junction nucleotides: 7. This CDR3 contains 15 residues. The CDR3 sequence is CASRIPGQDSYEQYF. CDR3 DNA sequence: TGTGCCAGCAGAATTCCGGGACAGGACTCCTACGAGCAGTACTTC.

This clonotype was recorded only once. This chain uses TRBV5-1 with TRBJ2-1; 9 nucleotides align to TRBD1. CDR1 and CDR2 (germline): SGHRS, YFSETQ. Trimming cost V 4 bases and J 5 bases; bases outside gene matches: 7. The CDR3 length is 15 residues. This CDR3 reads CASSGTGGPNNEQFF. DNA for the CDR3: TGCGCCAGCAGCGGTACAGGGGGCCCCAACAATGAGCAGTTCTTC. The whole variable domain, remainder taken from reference TRBV5-1 and TRBJ2-1, is KAGVTQTPRYLIKTRGQQVTLSCSPISGHRSVSWYQQTPGQGLQFLFEYFSETQRNKGNFPGRFSGRQFSNSRSEMNVSTLELGDSALYLCASSGTGGPNNEQFFGPGTRLTVL.

J is TRBJ2-3 and V is TRBV7-2; the D is unclear. This CDR3 comprises 14 residues. CDR1 SGHTA and CDR2 FQGNSA come from the germline V gene. Between the trimmed V and J ends, which lost 7 bases and 6 bases, there was a span of 17 bases. The CDR3 sequence: CASKAARVADTQYF. The CDR3 coding sequence is TGTGCCAGCAAGGCCGCAAGAGTTGCGGATACGCAGTATTTT.

This clonotype is a singleton in its sample. This chain connects TRBV9 to TRBJ1-3; D is unclear. V was clipped by 2 bases and J by 4 bases, with 19 bases between them. This CDR3 is built from 17 residues. CDR1 is SGDLS and CDR2 is YYNGEE in the germline V gene. CDR3 sequence reads: CASSVYSSYVPGNTIYF. In nucleotides, the CDR3 is TGTGCCAGCAGCGTCTACAGCTCCTATGTTCCGGGAAACACCATATATTTT. The whole variable domain, filled in from reference TRBV9 and TRBJ1-3, reads DSGVTQTPKHLITATGQRVTLRCSPRSGDLSVYWYQQSLDQGLQFLIQYYNGEERAKGNILERFSAQQFPDLHSELNLSSLELGDSALYFCASSVYSSYVPGNTIYFGEGSWLTVV.

To note about this clonotype: The final CDR3 position lacks the conserved phenylalanine or tryptophan, pointing to a likely read error. The J gene is TRBJ1-6, the V gene TRBV7-2, with D perhaps TRBD1 (5 bases). Germline lookup yields CDR1 SGHTA and CDR2 FQGNSA. The CDR3 has 14 residues. Trimming left V 0 bases short and J 8 bases short, with 8 bases between. CDR3 bases: TGTGCCAGCAGCTTAGCAGGGGAGGATTCACCCCTCCACCTT. Protein sequence: CASSLAGEDSPLHL.

Notes on this clonotype: A much larger clone differs from this one at a single base, so this may be a read error. The rearrangement uses TRBV4-1 and TRBJ2-7, with 7 nucleotides matching TRBD1. The CDR3 length is 14 residues. Germline V lookup: CDR1 MGHRA, CDR2 YSYEKL. In DNA, the CDR3 is TGCGCCTGCAGCTCTCGACAGGGCCCATACGAGCAGTACTTC. It codes for CACSSRQGPYEQYF.

This clonotype was detected only once. The rearrangement links TRBV27 to TRBJ2-7; D call uncertain. V lost 3 bases to trimming and J lost 0 bases, with 6 bases between them. The CDR3 sequence is 13 residues long. Germline V gene data show CDR1 as MNHEY and CDR2 as SMNVEV (reference sequence). The CDR3 DNA is TGTGCCAGCAGTTTCAGGAGCTCCTACGAGCAGTACTTC. This gives the protein CASSFRSSYEQYF.

This clonotype was recorded once. The CDR3 is CASSLEVGGWTEAFF. Written as DNA, the CDR3 is TGTGCCAGCAGCTTAGAAGTGGGCGGCTGGACTGAAGCTTTCTTT. This chain links TRBV7-9 with TRBJ1-1; D uncertain. Germline CDR1 and CDR2: SEHNR and FQNEAQ (reference sequence). The CDR3 spans 15 residues. Trimming removed 1 base at V and 5 bases at J, with 14 bases between.